The rows below give T cell receptor beta chains drawn from one sample of a study of cytotoxic CD8 clonotypes in ibrutinib-treated CLL. Some clones are missing from TCRdb's copy, which holds only in-frame ones; the method was immunoSEQ multiplex PCR. The data show more than 35,000 clones, about two thirds seen once. The sample was PBMCs, taken at disease progression, from a patient treated with ibrutinib. These receptors all come from a human donor with chronic lymphocytic leukemia. The CDR3 runs from the conserved cysteine through the conserved F or W. D genes are given only for firm matches. Clone size is shown for a subset of rows, as once, few, many or a class of expanded clone.

- TRBJ2-7 TRBD1 TRBV5-1 CASSTGTGYYEQYF TGCGCCAGCAGTACCGGGACAGGTTATTACGAGCAGTACTTC
- TRBJ2-2 - TRBV15 CATSKGRPDWGTGELFF TGTGCCACCAGCAAAGGTCGTCCAGACTGGGGCACCGGGGAGCTGTTTTTT
- TRBJ2-7 TRBD2 TRBV29-1 CSVVRDRGGEQYF TGCAGTGTCGTAAGGGACCGGGGGGGGGAGCAGTACTTC
- TRBJ1-2 - TRBV6-6 CASSYSQERGVFF TGTGCCAGCAGTTACTCGCAGGAAAGGGGAGTTTTCTTC
few TRBJ1-5 - TRBV7-9 CASSSSGGGLSNQPQHF TGTGCCAGCAGCTCCAGCGGGGGGGGGCTAAGCAATCAGCCCCAGCATTTT
- TRBJ1-2 TRBD1 TRBV6-5 CASSRQGSYGYTF TGTGCCAGCAGTAGACAGGGGAGCTATGGCTACACCTTC
- TRBJ1-2 - TRBV6-5 CASSYSNSGTYGYTF TGTGCCAGCAGTTACTCTAATTCAGGGACTTATGGCTACACCTTC
medium-sized TRBJ2-1 - TRBV7-9 CASSLANNNEQFF TGTGCCAGCAGCTTAGCAAACAACAATGAGCAGTTCTTC
- TRBJ2-3 - TRBV7-9 CASSLFGVTDTQYF TGTGCCAGCAGCTTATTTGGAGTCACAGATACGCAGTATTTT
many TRBJ2-7 - TRBV19 CASSTSGTDTYEQYF TGTGCCAGTAGTACCTCCGGGACGGATACCTACGAGCAGTACTTC
few TRBJ1-4 TRBD1 TRBV5-1 CASSPLTGNEKLFF TGCGCCAGCAGCCCCCTGACAGGGAATGAAAAACTGTTTTTT
- TRBJ1-3 - TRBV5-1 CASSFGGNTIYF TGCGCCAGCAGCTTTGGCGGAAACACCATATATTTT
once TRBJ2-3 - TRBV5-4 CAVSRAGLGTDTQYF TGTGCCGTCTCCCGGGCGGGGTTAGGCACAGATACGCAGTATTTT
- TRBJ1-5 TRBD1 TRBV6-1 CASSEAAGGRKPQHF TGTGCCAGCAGTGAAGCGGCAGGGGGTAGGAAGCCCCAGCATTTT
- TRBJ2-3 - TRBV5-1 CASSYTGTDTQYF TGCGCCAGCAGCTATACCGGGACAGATACGCAGTATTTT
- TRBJ2-5 TRBD2 TRBV13 CASSTGTSGEETQYF TGTGCCAGCAGCACCGGGACTAGCGGGGAAGAGACCCAGTACTTC
once TRBJ2-2 TRBD2 TRBV5-4 CASTPLAGGDTGELFF TGTGCCAGCACCCCACTAGCGGGGGGGGACACCGGGGAGCTGTTTTTT
- TRBJ2-3 - TRBV11-2 CASSLVGRDTQYF TGTGCCAGCAGCTTAGTTGGAAGAGATACGCAGTATTTT
once TRBJ1-1 - TRBV7-8 CASSLVGTPNTEAFF TGTGCCAGCAGCTTAGTGGGCACCCCGAACACTGAAGCTTTCTTT
- TRBJ1-5 - TRBV19 CASSPGSRQPQHF TGTGCCAGTAGTCCCGGGTCGCGCCAGCCCCAGCATTTT
- TRBJ1-1 - TRBV7-8 CASSLGGGTEAFF TGTGCCAGCAGCTTAGGAGGGGGCACTGAAGCTTTCTTT
- TRBJ1-1 TRBD1 TRBV5-1 CASSSEASGGAFF TGCGCCAGCAGCTCGGAGGCTTCAGGGGGAGCTTTCTTT
- TRBJ2-7 - TRBV10-1 CAYRGATYEQYF TGCGCATATAGAGGAGCCACCTACGAGCAGTACTTC
- TRBJ2-7 - TRBV5-1 CASSLDSAWAYEQYF TGCGCCAGCAGCTTGGATTCGGCTTGGGCGTACGAGCAGTACTTC
- TRBJ1-1 - TRBV19 CASRPQGGTEAFF TGTGCCAGTAGGCCACAGGGAGGCACTGAAGCTTTCTTT
once TRBJ2-4 TRBD1 TRBV6-4 CASSGTGKNHMRIAENIQYF TGTGCCAGCAGTGGGACAGGGAAAAACCATATGCGAATAGCCGAAAACATTCAGTACTTC
- TRBJ1-1 - TRBV7-9 CASSPKDMNTEAFF TGTGCCAGCAGCCCAAAGGACATGAACACTGAAGCTTTCTTT
- TRBJ2-1 TRBD2 TRBV19 CASSIVGAGGYNEQFF TGTGCCAGTAGTATAGTTGGAGCGGGGGGATACAATGAGCAGTTCTTC
few TRBJ1-2 - TRBV28 CASGPWGAYGYTF TGTGCCAGCGGACCCTGGGGGGCCTATGGCTACACCTTC
- TRBJ2-2 - TRBV6-1 CASSEVEVGTGELFF TGTGCCAGCAGTGAAGTTGAAGTTGGCACCGGGGAGCTGTTTTTT
- TRBJ2-2 - TRBV6-1 CASSVDLANTGELFF TGTGCCAGCAGTGTTGACCTAGCGAACACCGGGGAGCTGTTTTTT
few TRBJ2-7 - TRBV5-8 CASSFGQNYEQYF TGTGCCAGCAGCTTTGGACAGAATTACGAGCAGTACTTC
- TRBJ2-1 - TRBV7-7 CASSPSGAEYNEQFF TGTGCTAGCAGCCCCTCGGGGGCAGAATACAATGAGCAGTTCTTC
- TRBJ2-7 - TRBV4-1 CASSQVPGSSYEQYF TGCGCCAGCAGCCAAGTGCCGGGTAGCTCCTACGAGCAGTACTTC
few TRBJ2-7 - TRBV7-6 CASSLGIRDEQYF TGTGCCAGCAGCTTAGGGATACGAGACGAGCAGTACTTC
- TRBJ2-1 - TRBV10-3 CAISDRRAPQEEQFF TGTGCCATCAGTGACCGCCGGGCCCCCCAAGAGGAGCAGTTCTTC
- TRBJ1-3 TRBD1 TRBV5-1 CASSLAGGIGNTIYF TGCGCCAGCAGCTTGGCAGGGGGGATAGGAAACACCATATATTTT
medium-sized TRBJ1-6 - TRBV20-1 CSAVWGDTLHF TGCAGTGCCGTATGGGGGGACACCCTCCACTTT
once TRBJ2-1 TRBD1 TRBV7-9 CASQQGAAYNEQFF TGTGCCAGCCAACAGGGGGCGGCCTACAATGAGCAGTTCTTC
few TRBJ1-1 - TRBV7-6 CASSSGQISLNTEAFF TGTGCCAGCAGCTCTGGACAGATCTCCCTGAACACTGAAGCTTTCTTT
few TRBJ1-5 - TRBV5-8 CASTWGNQPQHF TGTGCCAGCACCTGGGGCAATCAGCCCCAGCATTTT
- TRBJ2-2 TRBD2 TRBV2 CASRGLALNTGELFF TGTGCCAGCAGAGGACTAGCACTGAACACCGGGGAGCTGTTTTTT
- TRBJ2-5 - TRBV21-1 CASSNLGEQETQYF TGTGCCAGCAGCAATCTTGGAGAACAAGAGACCCAGTACTTC
few TRBJ2-5 TRBD1 TRBV2 CASSSPFTTGPGETQYF TGTGCCAGCAGTAGCCCCTTCACGACAGGGCCCGGGGAGACCCAGTACTTC
- TRBJ2-2 TRBD2 TRBV7-2 CASSPQSGGYTGELFF TGTGCCAGCAGCCCCCAAAGCGGGGGATATACCGGGGAGCTGTTTTTT
once TRBJ2-3 - TRBV11-2 CASLDRIDTQYF TGTGCCAGCCTTGACAGAATAGATACGCAGTATTTT
- TRBJ2-3 TRBD2 TRBV5-1 CASSSLTSGNTDTQYF TGCGCCAGCAGCTCGTTAACTAGCGGAAACACAGATACGCAGTATTTT
- TRBJ2-7 - TRBV15 CATSRGGLEMYEQYF TGTGCCACCAGCAGAGGCGGGTTAGAGATGTACGAGCAGTACTTC
- TRBJ2-1 - TRBV5-1 CASSREGRRSYNEQFF TGCGCCAGCAGCCGAGAGGGACGGCGATCCTACAATGAGCAGTTCTTC
- TRBJ2-3 - TRBV6-5 CASTISYSSTDTQYF TGTGCCAGCACCATCAGTTATTCTAGCACAGATACGCAGTATTTT
few TRBJ1-5 - TRBV27 CASSSQGRQPQHF TGTGCCAGCAGTTCCCAGGGTCGTCAGCCCCAGCATTTT
- TRBJ2-2 - TRBV19 CASSMKGRAGELFF TGTGCCAGTAGTATGAAGGGTAGGGCCGGGGAGCTGTTTTTT
- TRBJ1-2 TRBD1 TRBV6-6 CASSYSTGAGYGYTF TGTGCCAGCAGTTACTCGACAGGGGCTGGCTATGGCTACACCTTC
- TRBJ2-6 - TRBV11-2 CASRAGANVLTF TGTGCCAGCAGGGCTGGGGCCAACGTCCTGACTTTC
- TRBJ1-4 TRBD1 TRBV6-1 CASSEQTGGGEKLFF TGTGCCAGCAGTGAACAGACAGGGGGCGGTGAAAAACTGTTTTTT
few TRBJ1-1 - TRBV6-1 CATRFMNTEAFF TGTGCCACCAGATTTATGAACACTGAAGCTTTCTTT
- TRBJ2-3 - TRBV4-1 CASSPGFNTDTQYF TGCGCCAGCAGCCCCGGATTCAACACAGATACGCAGTATTTT